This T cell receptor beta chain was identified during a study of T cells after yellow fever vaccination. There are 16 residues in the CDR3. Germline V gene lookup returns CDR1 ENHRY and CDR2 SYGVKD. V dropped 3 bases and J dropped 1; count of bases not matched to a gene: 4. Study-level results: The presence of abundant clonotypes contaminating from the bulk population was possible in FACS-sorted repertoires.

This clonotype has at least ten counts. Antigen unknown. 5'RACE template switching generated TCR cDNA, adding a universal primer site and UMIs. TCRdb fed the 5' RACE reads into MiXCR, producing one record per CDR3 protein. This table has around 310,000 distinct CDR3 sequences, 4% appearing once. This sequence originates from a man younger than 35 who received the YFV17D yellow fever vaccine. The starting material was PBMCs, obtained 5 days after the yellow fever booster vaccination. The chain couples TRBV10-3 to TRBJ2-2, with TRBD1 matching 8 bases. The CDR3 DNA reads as TGTGCCATCAGTGAAGCCGGGACAGGGAACACCGGGGAGCTGTTTTTT. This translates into CAISEAGTGNTGELFF.